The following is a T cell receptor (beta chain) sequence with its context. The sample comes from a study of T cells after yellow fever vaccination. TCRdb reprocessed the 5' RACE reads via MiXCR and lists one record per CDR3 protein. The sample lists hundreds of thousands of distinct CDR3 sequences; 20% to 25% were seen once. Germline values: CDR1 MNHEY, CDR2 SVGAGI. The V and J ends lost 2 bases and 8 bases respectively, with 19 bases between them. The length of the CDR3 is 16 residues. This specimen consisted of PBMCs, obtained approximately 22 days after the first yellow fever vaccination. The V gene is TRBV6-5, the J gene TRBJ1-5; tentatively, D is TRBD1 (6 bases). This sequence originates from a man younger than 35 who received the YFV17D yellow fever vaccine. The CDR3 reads CASSYNAEQGYKPQHF. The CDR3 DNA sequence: TGTGCCAGCAGTTACAATGCGGAACAGGGTTATAAGCCCCAGCATTTT.